This T cell receptor beta chain was retrieved from a study of lymphopenia after photon versus proton radiotherapy. General study findings and limits: Better survival with proton therapy was suggested as possible, not demonstrated. After lymphocyte nadir, photon-treated repertoires showed oligoclonal expansion, especially CD8+ Temra.

V was clipped by 4 bases and J by 1 base, with 15 bases between them. The CDR3 contains 15 residues. Germline assignment: CDR1 GTSNPN and CDR2 SVGIG (reference sequence). A remark on this clone: The antigen is unknown.

The method was immunoSEQ multiplex PCR; TCRdb's version includes in-frame clones alone and lacks a portion of them. The top ten hold roughly 2% of the sample, which has 60,000 to 75,000 clones, approximately 83% seen once. The rearrangement uses TRBV30 and TRBJ2-3; a possible D gene is TRBD1 (6 bases). The material sequenced was peripheral blood, taken from a patient treated with photon-based radiotherapy. The TCR was taken from a man aged 40-49 years with gastric cancer. The chain's CDR3 is CAWTLDRKGTDTQYF. CDR3 coding DNA: TGTGCCTGGACCCTCGACAGGAAGGGCACAGATACGCAGTATTTT.